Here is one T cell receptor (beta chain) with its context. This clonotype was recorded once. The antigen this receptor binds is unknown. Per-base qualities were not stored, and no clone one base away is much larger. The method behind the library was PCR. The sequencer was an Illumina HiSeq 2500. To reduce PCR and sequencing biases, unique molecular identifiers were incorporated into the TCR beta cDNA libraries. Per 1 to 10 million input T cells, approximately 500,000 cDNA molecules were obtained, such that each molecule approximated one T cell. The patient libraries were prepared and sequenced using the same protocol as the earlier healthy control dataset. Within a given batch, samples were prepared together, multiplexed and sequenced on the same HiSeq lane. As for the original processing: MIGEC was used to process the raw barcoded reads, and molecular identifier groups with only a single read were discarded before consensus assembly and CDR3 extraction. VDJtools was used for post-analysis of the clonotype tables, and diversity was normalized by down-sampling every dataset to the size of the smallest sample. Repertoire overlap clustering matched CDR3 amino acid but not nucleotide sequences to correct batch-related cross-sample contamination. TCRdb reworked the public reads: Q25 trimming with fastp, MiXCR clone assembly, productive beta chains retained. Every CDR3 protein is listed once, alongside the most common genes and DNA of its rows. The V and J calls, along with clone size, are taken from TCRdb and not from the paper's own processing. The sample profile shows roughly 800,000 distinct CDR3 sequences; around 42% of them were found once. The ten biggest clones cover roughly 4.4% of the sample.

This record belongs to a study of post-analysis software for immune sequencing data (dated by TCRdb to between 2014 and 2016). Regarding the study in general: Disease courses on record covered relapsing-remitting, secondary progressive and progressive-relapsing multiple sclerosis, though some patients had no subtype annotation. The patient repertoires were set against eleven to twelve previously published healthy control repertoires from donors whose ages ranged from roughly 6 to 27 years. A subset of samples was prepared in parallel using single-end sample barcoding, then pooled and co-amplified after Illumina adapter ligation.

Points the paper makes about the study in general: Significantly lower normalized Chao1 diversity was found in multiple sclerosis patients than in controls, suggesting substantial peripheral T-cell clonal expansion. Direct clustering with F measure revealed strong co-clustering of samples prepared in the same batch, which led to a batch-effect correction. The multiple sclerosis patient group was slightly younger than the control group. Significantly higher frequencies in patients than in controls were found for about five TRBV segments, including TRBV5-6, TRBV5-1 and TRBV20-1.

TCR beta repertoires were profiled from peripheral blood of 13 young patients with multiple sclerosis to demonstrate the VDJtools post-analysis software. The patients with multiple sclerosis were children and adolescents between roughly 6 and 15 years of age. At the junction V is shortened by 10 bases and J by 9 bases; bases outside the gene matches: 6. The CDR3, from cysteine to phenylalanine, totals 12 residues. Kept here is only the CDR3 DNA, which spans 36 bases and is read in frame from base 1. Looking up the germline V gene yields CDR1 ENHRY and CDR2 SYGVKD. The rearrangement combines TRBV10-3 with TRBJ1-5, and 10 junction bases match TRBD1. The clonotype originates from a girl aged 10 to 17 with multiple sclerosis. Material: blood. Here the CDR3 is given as CATGTGDVPQHF. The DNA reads TGTGCCACCGGGACAGGGGATGTGCCCCAGCATTTT.